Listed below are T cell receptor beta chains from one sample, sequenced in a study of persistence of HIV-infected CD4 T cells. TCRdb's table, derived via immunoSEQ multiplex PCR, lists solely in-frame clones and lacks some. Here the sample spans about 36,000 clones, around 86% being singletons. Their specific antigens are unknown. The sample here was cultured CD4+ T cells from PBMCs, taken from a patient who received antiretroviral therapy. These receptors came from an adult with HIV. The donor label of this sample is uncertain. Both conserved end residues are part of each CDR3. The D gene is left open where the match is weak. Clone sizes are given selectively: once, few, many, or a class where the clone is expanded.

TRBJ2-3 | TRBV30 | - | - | TGTGCCTGGACCCAAGGGAGTACGCAGTATTTT | CAWTQGSTQYF
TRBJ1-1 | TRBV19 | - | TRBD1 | TGTGCCAGTAGTATAGCCTTTGCCGGGACAGCTAGGACTGAAGCTTTCTTT | CASSIAFAGTARTEAFF
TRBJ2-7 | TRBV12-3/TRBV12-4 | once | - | TGTGCCAGCAGTCAGAACTACGAGCAGTACTTC | CASSQNYEQYF
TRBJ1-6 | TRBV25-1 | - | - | TGTGCCAGCAGTGAATACGGCAGGGGAGGATCACCCCTCCACTTT | CASSEYGRGGSPLHF
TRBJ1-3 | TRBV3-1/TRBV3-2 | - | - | TGTGCCAGCAGCCAAAGCGGGGGGCAAGGTGGAAACACCATATATTTT | CASSQSGGQGGNTIYF
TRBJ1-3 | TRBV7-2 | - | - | TGTGCCAGCAGCGGCGAGGGCGGAAACACCATATATTTT | CASSGEGGNTIYF
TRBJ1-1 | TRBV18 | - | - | TGTGCCAGCTCACCCCCGGGGGGAGCGAGGGTTGAAGCTTTCTTT | CASSPPGGARVEAFF
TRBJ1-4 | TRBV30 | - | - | TGTGCCTGGAGAGGGGAGTTTGAAAAACTGTTTTTT | CAWRGEFEKLFF
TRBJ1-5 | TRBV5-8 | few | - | TGTGCCAGCAGCCCCGGCCGGGATTTCAATCAGCCCCAGCATTTT | CASSPGRDFNQPQHF
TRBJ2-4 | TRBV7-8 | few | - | TGTGCCAGCAGTTTCCGGGCCTCGGAGAACATTCAGTACTTC | CASSFRASENIQYF
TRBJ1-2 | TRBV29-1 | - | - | TGCAGCGTTGGTGGGGCAGCTGGCTACACCTTC | CSVGGAAGYTF
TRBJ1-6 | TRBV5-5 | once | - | TGTGCCAGCAGCTTCGGTCAGGGAGATTCACCCCTCCACTTT | CASSFGQGDSPLHF
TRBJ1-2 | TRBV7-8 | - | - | TGTGCTTGCAGCAGTGGCTATGGCTACACCTTC | CACSSGYGYTF
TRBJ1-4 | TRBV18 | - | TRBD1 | TGTGCCAGCTCATACAGGGGACCCAATGAAAAACTGTTTTTT | CASSYRGPNEKLFF
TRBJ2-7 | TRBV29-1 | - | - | TGCAGCGTTGGAACTGGGAACTACGAGCAGTACTTC | CSVGTGNYEQYF
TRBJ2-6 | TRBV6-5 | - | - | TGTGCCAGCAGTTTGGGAGTGTTCTCTGGGGCCAACGTCCTGACTTTC | CASSLGVFSGANVLTF
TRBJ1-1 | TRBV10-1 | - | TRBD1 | TGCGCCAGCAGTGAGTCGAGGGCAGGGGGAAAAACTGAAGCTTTCTTT | CASSESRAGGKTEAFF
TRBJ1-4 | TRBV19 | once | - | TGTGCCAGTAGTGTACGGGGTGTAACTAATGAAAAACTGTTTTTT | CASSVRGVTNEKLFF
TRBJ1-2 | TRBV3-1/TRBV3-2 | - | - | TGTGCCAGCAGCCTAAACGGGCGGGGCTACACCTTC | CASSLNGRGYTF
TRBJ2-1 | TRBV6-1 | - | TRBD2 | TGTGCCAGCAGCCGCCCGGGGGGCTCCTACAATGAGCAGTTCTTC | CASSRPGGSYNEQFF
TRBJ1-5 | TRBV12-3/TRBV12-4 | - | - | TGTGCCAGCAGGTTCACGGTGGGGGGGTCCCAGCATTTT | CASRFTVGGSQHF
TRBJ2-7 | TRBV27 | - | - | TGTGCCAGCAGTTTGACGGCCGGGGAGCAGTACTTC | CASSLTAGEQYF